This entry is about one TCR beta chain. Clones were sequenced by immunoSEQ multiplex PCR, and TCRdb holds only the in-frame ones, with some missing. The sample has 85,000 to 100,000 clones; approximately 93% are singletons. The sample belongs to a study of control samples from healthy donors and cancer patients. Trimming cost V 6 bases and J 6 bases; bases outside gene matches: 12. There are 17 residues in the CDR3. Germline loops: CDR1 MNHEY, CDR2 SMNVEV (reference sequence). This receptor was taken from a man aged 18 to 29 in good health. The rearrangement uses TRBV27 and TRBJ1-4; 11 nucleotides align to TRBD1. Sequencing used blood. CDR3 sequence reads: CASRRAPPDRGHEKLFF. In DNA, the CDR3 is TGTGCCAGCAGACGAGCCCCCCCGGACAGGGGGCATGAAAAACTGTTTTTT.